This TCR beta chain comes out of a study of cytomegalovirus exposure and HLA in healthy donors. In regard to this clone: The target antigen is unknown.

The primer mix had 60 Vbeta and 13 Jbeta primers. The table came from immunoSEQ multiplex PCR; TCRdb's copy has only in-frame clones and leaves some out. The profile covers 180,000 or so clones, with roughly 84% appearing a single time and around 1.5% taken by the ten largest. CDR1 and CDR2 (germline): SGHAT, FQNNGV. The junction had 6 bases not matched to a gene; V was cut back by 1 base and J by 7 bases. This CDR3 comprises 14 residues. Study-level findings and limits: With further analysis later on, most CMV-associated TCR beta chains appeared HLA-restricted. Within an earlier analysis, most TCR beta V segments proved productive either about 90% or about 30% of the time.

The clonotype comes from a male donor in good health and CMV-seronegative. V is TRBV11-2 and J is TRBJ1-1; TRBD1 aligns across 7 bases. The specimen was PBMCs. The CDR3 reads CASSLVFRQGEAFF. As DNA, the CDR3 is TGTGCCAGCAGCTTAGTTTTCCGACAGGGTGAAGCTTTCTTT.